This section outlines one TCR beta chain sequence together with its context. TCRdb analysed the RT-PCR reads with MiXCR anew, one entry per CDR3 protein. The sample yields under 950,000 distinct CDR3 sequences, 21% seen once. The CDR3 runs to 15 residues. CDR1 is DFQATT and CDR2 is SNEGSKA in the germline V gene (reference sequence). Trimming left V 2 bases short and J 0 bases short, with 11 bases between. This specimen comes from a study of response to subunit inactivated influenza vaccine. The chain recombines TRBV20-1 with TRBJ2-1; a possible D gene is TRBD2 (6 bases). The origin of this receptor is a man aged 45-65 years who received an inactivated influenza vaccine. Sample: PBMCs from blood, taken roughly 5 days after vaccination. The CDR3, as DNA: TGCAGTGCTAGACTAGCGTTAAGCTCCTACAATGAGCAGTTCTTC. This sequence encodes CSARLALSSYNEQFF.